Listed here are 13 T cell receptor beta chains from one sample, sequenced in a study of T cells after yellow fever vaccination. MiXCR, applied by TCRdb to the 5' RACE reads, yields one record per CDR3 protein. The table includes 300,000 or so distinct CDR3 sequences, about 4% detected once. The sequencing used PBMCs, collected 5 days after the yellow fever booster vaccination. Source of these receptors: a man in his late teens or twenties who received the YFV17D yellow fever vaccine.

This clonotype came up a few times. The V gene is TRBV4-1, the J gene TRBJ2-1, with 15 bases identical to TRBD2. This CDR3 region has 18 residues. With V trimmed by 4 bases and J by 4 bases, 8 bases remained unmatched. Germline CDR1 MGHRA, CDR2 YSYEKL. The CDR3 DNA reads as TGCGCCAGCAGCCCGGGACTAGCGGGGGGCCGAAAATACAATGAGCAGTTCTTC. This sequence encodes CASSPGLAGGRKYNEQFF.

The gene calls are TRBV2 and TRBJ2-5; 9 bases are shared with TRBD2. V shed 7 bases and J 4 bases; nucleotides not matched to a gene: 7. Germline lookup yields CDR1 SNHLY and CDR2 FYNNEI. This CDR3 region has 14 residues. CDR3 in DNA: TGTGCCAGCAATCGGGGTAGCGGGGGAGAGACCCAGTACTTC. Translation: CASNRGSGGETQYF.

The chain couples TRBV5-1 to TRBJ1-4; TRBD1 matches at 9 bases. After removal of 4 bases from V and 8 bases from J, the junction contained 12 bases not matched to a gene. This CDR3 is 16 amino acids long. Germline loops: CDR1 SGHRS, CDR2 YFSETQ. CDR3 loop: CASSQNPTGGGEKLFF. DNA for the CDR3: TGCGCCAGCAGCCAGAACCCGACAGGGGGAGGAGAAAAACTGTTTTTT. Filled out from reference TRBV5-1 and TRBJ1-4, the complete variable domain reads KAGVTQTPRYLIKTRGQQVTLSCSPISGHRSVSWYQQTPGQGLQFLFEYFSETQRNKGNFPGRFSGRQFSNSRSEMNVSTLELGDSALYLCASSQNPTGGGEKLFFGSGTQLSVL.

This chain uses TRBV6-5 with TRBJ2-2; D is perhaps TRBD1 (5 bases). There are 17 residues in the CDR3. The germline V gene has CDR1 MNHEY and CDR2 SVGAGI. The V and J ends lost 5 bases and 1 base respectively, with 17 bases between them. CDR3: CASSLTRTTLNTGELFF. CDR3 nucleotides: TGTGCCAGCAGTCTTACACGGACAACCTTGAACACCGGGGAGCTGTTTTTT.

V gene TRBV3-1 combines with J gene TRBJ2-5; 8 bases line up with TRBD2. J lost 4 bases, V lost 1 base, and 11 bases had no gene match. The CDR3 has 17 amino acids. Germline CDR1 reads LGHDT; CDR2 reads YNNKEL (reference sequence). CDR3 coding DNA: TGTGCCAGCAGCCAAGCGGTCGGGGGGGGCTTTCGAGAGACCCAGTACTTC. Translation gives CASSQAVGGGFRETQYF.

Only a few counts were recorded for this clonotype. The rearrangement joins TRBV20-1 to TRBJ1-2, with D tentatively TRBD1 (6 bases). There are 14 residues in the CDR3. V was shortened by 3 bases and J by 5 bases, with 16 bases between the two germline ends. CDR1 and CDR2 from the germline V gene are DFQATT and SNEGSKA (reference sequence). The CDR3 coding sequence is TGCAGTGCTAGCCCCGGCAGGGGTGGGTATGGCTACACCTTC. Translated, it gives CSASPGRGGYGYTF.

This clonotype has just a few counts. The V call is TRBV28, the J call TRBJ1-4; a weak D match, TRBD1 (6 bases). Germline V gene data show CDR1 as MDHEN and CDR2 as SYDVKM. The CDR3 is made up of 16 amino acids. Trimming left V 7 bases short and J 4 bases short, with 19 bases between. The CDR3 DNA is TGTGCCAGCATCACCCGGCAGGGGATCAGTAATGAAAAACTGTTTTTT. Translation: CASITRQGISNEKLFF.

There are many counts of this clonotype. This chain links TRBV7-2 with TRBJ1-2; D is possibly TRBD1 (5 bases). V gave up 4 bases and J gave up 3 bases, with 9 bases separating them. There are 13 residues in the CDR3. Germline CDR1 is SGHTA and CDR2 is FQGNSA. DNA for the CDR3: TGTGCCAGCAGCTACAGGATTTACTATGGCTACACCTTC. Protein sequence: CASSYRIYYGYTF. Variable domain in full (rest from reference TRBV7-2 and TRBJ1-2): GAGVSQSPSNKVTEKGKDVELRCDPISGHTALYWYRQSLGQGLEFLIYFQGNSAPDKSGLPSDRFSAERTGGSVSTLTIQRTQQEDSAVYLCASSYRIYYGYTFGSGTRLTVV.

This clonotype was observed many times. The genes are TRBV5-1 and TRBJ2-7; no clear D. In germline, CDR1 is SGHRS, CDR2 YFSETQ. Between the trimmed V and J ends, which lost 0 bases and 7 bases, there was a span of 11 bases. This CDR3 is 13 amino acids long. The CDR3 reads CASSLAGKREQYV. CDR3 bases: TGCGCCAGCAGCTTGGCCGGCAAGAGGGAGCAGTACGTC.

This clonotype showed up many times. CDR3 amino acids: CASSYGSLGNEQFF. The CDR3 region has the DNA TGTGCCAGCAGTTACGGGAGCCTGGGCAATGAGCAGTTCTTC. V gene TRBV6-5 combines with J gene TRBJ2-1, with TRBD2 as a possible D gene (5 bases). Germline loops: CDR1 MNHEY, CDR2 SVGAGI. V gave up 2 bases and J gave up 6 bases, with 11 bases separating them. The CDR3 has 14 residues.

This rearrangement joins TRBV6-2 or TRBV6-3 to TRBJ2-2, with D unclear. V gave up 2 bases and J gave up 3 bases, with 10 bases separating them. The V gene's germline CDR1 is MNHEY and CDR2 SVGEGT. The CDR3 covers 15 residues. In nucleotides, the CDR3 is TGTGCCAGCAGTTACCCTCCGAGGTACACCGGGGAGCTGTTTTTT. Translation gives CASSYPPRYTGELFF.

This chain links TRBV20-1 with TRBJ2-7; 10 bases line up with TRBD2. This CDR3 has 15 amino acids. Germline CDR1 reads DFQATT; CDR2 reads SNEGSKA (reference sequence). Germline trimming cut 4 bases from V and 2 bases from J; bases unmatched to any gene: 8. DNA of the CDR3: TGCAGTGCTAAGGAGAGACTAGCGGGTACCTACGAGCAGTACGTC. It yields the protein CSAKERLAGTYEQYV.

The chain recombines TRBV5-1 with TRBJ1-1; tentative D call: TRBD1 (5 bases). The CDR3 is 14 amino acids. Germline CDR1 and CDR2: SGHRS and YFSETQ. V lost 4 bases to trimming and J lost 2 bases, with 12 bases between them. CDR3 nucleotide sequence: TGCGCCAGCAGCAACGGGACGGCAAACACTGAAGCTTTCTTT. Encoded protein: CASSNGTANTEAFF.